This is a list of T cell receptor beta chains from one sample in a study of metastatic and nonmetastatic thyroid tumors. TCRdb ran MiXCR on the PCR reads. The sample has 60,000 to 75,000 clones, roughly 4% seen once. The sequencing input was blood. The source is a female donor with papillary thyroid cancer or a benign thyroid nodule (not recorded which). Some clones in this sample may be carry-over from other donors' samples. Each CDR3 is given with its conserved first and last residue. A D gene is named only where the DNA matches it firmly. The listing skips clone size in some rows; elsewhere it reads once, few, many or a size class.

D	size	V	J	DNA	CDR3
TRBD1	few	TRBV6-1	TRBJ1-2	TGTGCCAGTCTCGAACTGACAGGGGGTTATGGCTACACCTTC	CASLELTGGYGYTF
NA	few	TRBV6-2/TRBV6-3	TRBJ2-1	TGTGCCAGCATTCTAGGGGGGCAGGGGGAAAGGGAGCAGTTCTTC	CASILGGQGEREQFF
TRBD2	once	TRBV7-9	TRBJ2-1	TGTGCCAGCAACACACAGCCGGGAGCGGGGAATGAGCAGTTCTTC	CASNTQPGAGNEQFF
TRBD2	NA	TRBV6-2/TRBV6-3	TRBJ2-1	TGTGCCAGCAGTTACTCGTCTAGCGGGGGGGAGAATGAGCAGTTCTTC	CASSYSSSGGENEQFF
TRBD1	few	TRBV28	TRBJ1-5	TGTGCCAGCAGTTTACCGACAGGGGGGAATCAGCCCCAGCATTTT	CASSLPTGGNQPQHF
NA	many	TRBV25-1	TRBJ2-7	TGTGCCAGCAGAGGACAGCCCTACGAGCAGTACTTC	CASRGQPYEQYF
NA	few	TRBV28	TRBJ2-4	TGTGCCAGCAGTTTAGGGCAGGGTGGAAGTCGGAACATTCAGTACTTC	CASSLGQGGSRNIQYF
TRBD2	many	TRBV7-3	TRBJ2-1	TGTGCCAGCAGCTTAGGGACTAGCGGGAGGGTTGAGCAGTTCTTC	CASSLGTSGRVEQFF
TRBD2	few	TRBV10-1	TRBJ2-5	TGCGCCAGCAGTGAGTCTCGGGGAGGGCGAGAGACCAAGTACTTC	CASSESRGGRETKYF
NA	many	TRBV28	TRBJ2-1	TGTGCCAGCAGTTTAGATAGGGGTGAGCAGTTCTTC	CASSLDRGEQFF
NA	NA	TRBV24-1	TRBJ1-6	TGTGCCACCAGTGCAGGGACTAATTCACCCCTCCACTTT	CATSAGTNSPLHF
TRBD1	many	TRBV6-2/TRBV6-3	TRBJ1-1	TGTGCCAGCAGTCCCGGACAGGTCTTGACTGAAGCTTTCTTT	CASSPGQVLTEAFF
TRBD2	few	TRBV28	TRBJ2-2	TGTGCCATCAGTTCCCCTGGGGGGGACACCGGGGAGCTGTTTTTT	CAISSPGGDTGELFF
TRBD2	many	TRBV2	TRBJ2-1	TGTGCCAGCAGTGGGCTTATAGCGGGTAGATACAATGAGCAGTTCTTC	CASSGLIAGRYNEQFF
NA	NA	TRBV27	TRBJ1-5	TGTGCCAGCAGTTTCGGAGGGAATCAGCCCCAGCATTTT	CASSFGGNQPQHF
NA	few	TRBV28	TRBJ1-2	TGTGCCAGCAGTTTGTTACTCGGGCTTAGTGTTAACTATGGCTACACCTTC	CASSLLLGLSVNYGYTF
NA	many	TRBV7-8	TRBJ2-2	TGTGCCAGCAGCTTAGCGGGGGCGAGGACCGGGGAGCTGTTTTTT	CASSLAGARTGELFF
NA	many	TRBV7-9	TRBJ1-1	TGTGCCAGCAGCCCCGTTCCAGTGATGAACACTGAAGCTTTCTTT	CASSPVPVMNTEAFF
NA	NA	TRBV29-1	TRBJ2-1	TGCAGCGGGGTGAACAATGAGCAGTTGTTC	CSGVNNEQLF
NA	many	TRBV12-3/TRBV12-4	TRBJ1-1	TGTGCCAGCAGTGGGTACACAGGGAACACTGAAGCTTTCTTT	CASSGYTGNTEAFF
TRBD1	many	TRBV10-3	TRBJ1-2	TGTGCCATCACCTCGACGGACAGGGGGGTTAATGGCTACACCTTC	CAITSTDRGVNGYTF
NA	many	TRBV12-3/TRBV12-4	TRBJ2-3	TGTGCCAGCATTAGGGGGGCGGGTTCAGATACGCAGTATTTT	CASIRGAGSDTQYF
NA	many	TRBV7-2	TRBJ1-2	TGTGCCAGCAGTACACTGGGGAGTGGGGGTGGCTACACCTTC	CASSTLGSGGGYTF
NA	many	TRBV5-4	TRBJ2-1	TGTGCCAGCAGCTTCGATCGATCATCGGGATACAATGAGCAGTTCTTC	CASSFDRSSGYNEQFF
TRBD2	many	TRBV27	TRBJ2-7	TGTGCCAGCAGTTTACGGGGGGGGCCGGGGGCCACCTACGAGCAGTACTTC	CASSLRGGPGATYEQYF
TRBD2	many	TRBV6-1	TRBJ2-4	TGTGCCAGCAGTGGATTAGCGGGACAAAACATTCAGTACTTC	CASSGLAGQNIQYF
NA	many	TRBV4-2	TRBJ1-6	TGTGCCGTCAGCGGGGGCAGGGTTAATTCACCCCTCCACTTT	CAVSGGRVNSPLHF
NA	many	TRBV18	TRBJ2-2	TGTGCCAGCTCACCCGCCTCAGGGCTTAACACCGGGGAGCTGTTTTTT	CASSPASGLNTGELFF
TRBD2	NA	TRBV28	TRBJ2-3	TGTGCCAGCAGTTTGGGGCTAGCGGGAGGAACAGATACGCAGTATTTT	CASSLGLAGGTDTQYF
NA	few	TRBV12-5	TRBJ1-4	TGTGCTAGTGGTTTGGTACGAGACAGAGTCGAAAAACTGTTTTTT	CASGLVRDRVEKLFF
TRBD2	few	TRBV5-4	TRBJ2-1	TGTGCCAGCAGCCTTATAGCGGGGCAAAACAATGAGCAGTTCTTC	CASSLIAGQNNEQFF
TRBD1	many	TRBV9	TRBJ2-7	TGTGCCAGCAGCTCCCGGGACAGCGCTCTTCGGGAGCAGTACTTC	CASSSRDSALREQYF
NA	few	TRBV28	TRBJ1-1	TGTGCCAGCAGGTTCCTAGGTGGCGACACTGAAGCTCTCTTT	CASRFLGGDTEALF
NA	many	TRBV20-1	TRBJ2-4	TGCAGTGCTAGCCCGGAAATGGGCAAAAACATTCAGTACTTC	CSASPEMGKNIQYF
NA	NA	TRBV7-9	TRBJ2-7	TGTGCCAGCAGCTTACAACTCGACTACGAGCAGTACTTC	CASSLQLDYEQYF
NA	many	TRBV18	TRBJ1-3	TGTGCCAGCTCACCACAGGGACGCACTGGAAACACCATATATTTT	CASSPQGRTGNTIYF
NA	many	TRBV13	TRBJ1-1	TGTGCCAGCAGCCGACGTCGACAGGAAAACACTGAAGCTTTCTTT	CASSRRRQENTEAFF
TRBD1	many	TRBV6-4	TRBJ1-1	TGTGCCAGACTATGGGACAGGCGATATGAAGCTTTCTTT	CARLWDRRYEAFF
NA	many	TRBV19	TRBJ2-5	TGTGCCAGTAGTCGGGACATTCAAGAGACCCAGTACTTC	CASSRDIQETQYF
TRBD2	many	TRBV5-1	TRBJ2-1	TGCGCCAGCAGCACGGGGACTAGCCCAAGCTACAATGAGCAGTTCTTC	CASSTGTSPSYNEQFF
NA	many	TRBV28	TRBJ1-1	TGTGCCAGCAGTGACCGTCTCACTGAAGCTTTCTTT	CASSDRLTEAFF
NA	few	TRBV7-2	TRBJ2-2	TGTGCCAGCAGCACTTACACCGGGGAGCTGTTTTTT	CASSTYTGELFF
NA	NA	TRBV4-1	TRBJ2-1	TGCGCCAGCAGCCTGTTCTATCCTGGGGTCAATGAGCAGTTCTTC	CASSLFYPGVNEQFF
TRBD1	many	TRBV27	TRBJ1-2	TGTGCCAGCAGTCCGTCTCGGACAGGTCATGGCTACACCTTC	CASSPSRTGHGYTF
NA	many	TRBV12-3/TRBV12-4	TRBJ1-5	TGTGCCAGCAGTTTTAGGCACTCGGGCAATCAGCCCCAGCATTTT	CASSFRHSGNQPQHF